Listed below are T cell receptor beta chains from one sample, sequenced in a study of shared clonotypes between healthy human individuals. This table comes from immunoSEQ multiplex PCR, and its TCRdb copy is limited to in-frame clones, with some not included. The repertoire includes about 1,500,000 clones, 96% of them detected once, and more than 0.9% sits in the top ten. Sequenced: naive CD4+ T cells sorted from blood. The origin of the receptors is a man between 25 and 39 years old in good health. CDR3s include the opening cysteine and the closing phenylalanine or tryptophan. Fields, in order: clone size, J gene, D gene, V gene, CDR3 protein, CDR3 DNA. The D gene is left open where the match is weak. The size of a clone is reported for some rows only, either as once, few or many, or as a class for expanded clones.

- TRBJ2-5 - TRBV29-1 CSVVRGQKETQYF TGCAGCGTTGTCCGGGGGCAGAAAGAGACCCAGTACTTC
- TRBJ2-7 TRBD2 TRBV6-1 CASTLAGAAAYEQYF TGTGCCAGCACTCTAGCGGGAGCGGCGGCCTACGAGCAGTACTTC
- TRBJ1-5 - TRBV28 CASSSGASNQPQHF TGTGCCAGCAGTTCGGGGGCTAGCAATCAGCCCCAGCATTTT
- TRBJ2-7 - TRBV19 CASSIRGTGEEQYF TGTGCCAGTAGTATCCGTGGTACGGGAGAGGAGCAGTACTTC
- TRBJ2-1 - TRBV7-3 CASSSNYNEQFF TGTGCCAGCAGCTCGAATTACAATGAGCAGTTCTTC
- TRBJ2-5 - TRBV7-3 CASSLLWQETQYF TGTGCCAGCAGCTTACTTTGGCAAGAGACCCAGTACTTC
- TRBJ1-1 TRBD1 TRBV12-5 CASGFQGAEAFF TGTGCTAGTGGTTTCCAGGGGGCGGAAGCTTTCTTT
- TRBJ2-2 - TRBV14 CASSQDWTQASTGELFF TGTGCCAGCAGCCAAGATTGGACACAAGCAAGCACCGGGGAGCTGTTTTTT
- TRBJ2-6 - TRBV4-1 CASSQVATVSGANVLTF TGCGCCAGCAGCCAAGTGGCGACAGTCTCTGGGGCCAACGTCCTGACTTTC
- TRBJ2-7 TRBD2 TRBV19 CASTTSGFYEQYF TGTGCCAGCACGACTAGCGGATTCTACGAGCAGTACTTC
once TRBJ2-3 TRBD1 TRBV18 CASSTIQGAAFTDTQYF TGTGCCAGCTCAACTATACAGGGGGCGGCTTTCACAGATACGCAGTATTTT
- TRBJ2-2 - TRBV5-1 CASSLLANTGELFF TGCGCCAGCAGCTTGTTAGCGAACACCGGGGAGCTGTTTTTT
- TRBJ2-3 TRBD2 TRBV4-1 CASSQASGPREVAGLTDTQYF TGCGCCAGCAGCCAAGCGAGCGGGCCGAGGGAGGTAGCGGGACTCACAGATACGCAGTATTTT
- TRBJ1-2 - TRBV29-1 CSVEGAPGDGYTF TGCAGCGTTGAAGGGGCGCCGGGCGATGGCTACACCTTC
- TRBJ2-1 TRBD2 TRBV14 CASSPSGDEQFF TGTGCCAGCAGCCCTAGCGGCGATGAGCAGTTCTTC
- TRBJ2-1 - TRBV5-1 CASSLSGGDYNEQFF TGCGCCAGCAGCTTGTCTGGGGGCGACTACAATGAGCAGTTCTTC
- TRBJ2-1 - TRBV2 CASKSRQLGSEQFF TGTGCCAGCAAGAGTAGACAACTGGGCAGTGAGCAGTTCTTC
- TRBJ1-1 - TRBV7-8 CASSPPGWDAEAFF TGTGCCAGCAGCCCACCGGGGTGGGACGCTGAAGCTTTCTTT
- TRBJ1-5 - TRBV29-1 CSVATGYFAPQHF TGCAGCGTTGCTACAGGGTACTTTGCGCCCCAGCATTTT
- TRBJ1-5 - TRBV19 CASSNRGRGYSNQPQHF TGTGCCAGTAGTAACCGGGGCAGGGGATATAGCAATCAGCCCCAGCATTTT
- TRBJ2-1 TRBD1 TRBV5-1 CASSIQGGVYNEQFF TGCGCCAGCAGCATACAGGGGGGCGTCTACAATGAGCAGTTCTTC
- TRBJ2-1 - TRBV2 CASPGFREQFF TGTGCCAGCCCAGGTTTCAGGGAGCAGTTCTTC
- TRBJ2-1 TRBD2 TRBV2 CASSIMTRASGANSYNEQFF TGTGCCAGCAGTATAATGACAAGGGCTAGCGGGGCGAACTCCTACAATGAGCAGTTCTTC
- TRBJ2-1 TRBD1 TRBV6-5 CASSRDRGSYNEQFF TGTGCCAGCAGTCGGGACAGGGGATCGTACAATGAGCAGTTCTTC
- TRBJ2-2 TRBD2 TRBV19 CASSLTSGAANTGELFF TGTGCCAGTTCCCTGACTAGCGGAGCTGCGAACACCGGGGAGCTGTTTTTT
- TRBJ2-1 - TRBV2 CASSAQGRENEQFF TGTGCCAGCAGTGCCCAGGGTAGGGAGAATGAGCAGTTCTTC
- TRBJ1-1 TRBD1 TRBV4-3 CASSQRQGGYTEAFF TGCGCCAGCAGCCAGAGACAGGGCGGTTATACTGAAGCTTTCTTT
- TRBJ1-2 - TRBV30 CAWTRTENINYGYTF TGTGCCTGGACAAGGACAGAAAACATTAACTATGGCTACACCTTC
- TRBJ1-5 TRBD1 TRBV4-1 CASSHPLDREEQPQHF TGCGCCAGCAGCCACCCCCTCGACAGGGAGGAACAGCCCCAGCATTTT
- TRBJ2-7 - TRBV5-1 CASSRTESYEQYF TGCGCCAGCAGCAGGACAGAATCCTACGAGCAGTACTTC
- TRBJ2-7 TRBD1 TRBV4-1 CASSPQGQGPYEQYF TGCGCCAGCAGCCCGCAGGGACAGGGGCCCTACGAGCAGTACTTC
- TRBJ1-5 - TRBV6-4 CASSGVLQVSTGPQHF TGTGCCAGCAGTGGCGTCCTTCAGGTCTCGACGGGGCCCCAGCATTTT
once TRBJ2-2 TRBD1 TRBV5-5 CASSQGARNTGELFF TGTGCCAGCAGCCAGGGGGCTAGAAACACCGGGGAGCTGTTTTTT
- TRBJ1-5 TRBD1 TRBV15 CATSRARTGGMSQPQHF TGTGCCACCAGCAGAGCACGGACAGGGGGCATGAGTCAGCCCCAGCATTTT
- TRBJ2-3 - TRBV9 CASSVGSTGGTSTDTQYF TGTGCCAGCAGCGTAGGGTCCACTGGCGGCACAAGCACAGATACGCAGTATTTT
- TRBJ2-1 TRBD2 TRBV9 CASSVAQGLAGYNEQFF TGTGCCAGCAGCGTAGCTCAAGGCCTAGCGGGATACAATGAGCAGTTCTTC
- TRBJ2-7 TRBD1 TRBV28 CASSRGTGAIYEQYF TGTGCCAGCAGCCGAGGGACAGGGGCAATCTACGAGCAGTACTTC
- TRBJ2-3 - TRBV28 CASSSGPVTQYF TGTGCCAGCAGTTCCGGGCCGGTTACGCAGTATTTT
- TRBJ1-2 - TRBV10-3 CAISEGDPGSVTHLYGYTF TGTGCCATCAGTGAGGGGGACCCTGGTTCGGTTACCCATCTCTATGGCTACACCTTC
- TRBJ1-4 - TRBV7-8 CASSLARLGGINEKLFF TGTGCCAGCAGCTTAGCGAGATTGGGAGGAATTAATGAAAAACTGTTTTTT